These 17 T cell receptor beta chains came from one sample sequenced in a study of PD-1 blockade in mismatch repair-deficient tumors. TCRdb's table, derived via immunoSEQ multiplex PCR, lists solely in-frame clones and lacks some. This sample yields some 19,000 clones, of which around 80% are seen a single time; about 1.5% belongs to the top ten. The sequences come from PBMCs, collected 52 weeks after starting pembrolizumab. The origin of the receptors is an adult with mismatch repair-deficient cancer.

The table lists this clone with a few counts. This sequence joins TRBV19 and TRBJ1-4; 7 positions agree with TRBD1. This CDR3 spans 17 amino acids. Germline CDR1 reads LNHDA; CDR2 reads SQIVND (reference sequence). Trimming took 4 bases from V and 0 from J; bases not matched to a gene: 8. The CDR3, as DNA: TGTGCCAGTAGTAGAGACAGGGTGAGAGCAACTAATGAAAAACTGTTTTTT. Its protein is CASSRDRVRATNEKLFF.

This chain uses TRBV7-9 with TRBJ2-3; tentative D call: TRBD2 (6 bases). In germline, CDR1 is SEHNR, CDR2 FQNEAQ (reference sequence). The ends were cut back, 7 bases at V and 11 bases at J, with 13 bases in the middle. The CDR3 loop spans 11 amino acids. The CDR3 protein is CASTLGRGQYF. In DNA form, the CDR3 reads TGTGCCAGCACCTTGGGGCGGGGGCAGTATTTT.

The chain employs TRBV6-4 and TRBJ2-3; 12 positions match TRBD2. The CDR3 runs 14 residues. Looked up from germline, CDR1 is MRHNA and CDR2 is SNTAGT. With V trimmed by 4 bases and J by 5 bases, 1 base remained unmatched. CDR3 DNA sequence: TGTGCCAGCAGTGCGACTAGCGGGAGAGATACGCAGTATTTT. Protein: CASSATSGRDTQYF.

There are a few counts of this clone. The chain links TRBV7-8 to TRBJ2-7, with 7 bases identical to TRBD2. The length of the CDR3 is 14 residues. The V and J ends lost 7 bases and 6 bases, in that order; junction bases with no gene match: 12. Germline loops: CDR1 SGHVS, CDR2 FQNEAQ. The CDR3: CASTRVGRVGEQYF. The CDR3 DNA reads as TGTGCCAGCACCCGCGTGGGGAGGGTGGGCGAGCAGTACTTC.

The V and J genes are TRBV19 and TRBJ1-1; D is undetermined. V lost 5 bases and J 0 bases, leaving 13 bases between the germline ends. The CDR3 has 15 amino acids. The germline CDR1 and CDR2 sequences are LNHDA and SQIVND (reference sequence). CDR3 bases: TGTGCCAGTAGTCGGACGGACTTGGTGAACACTGAAGCTTTCTTT. Translation: CASSRTDLVNTEAFF.

The chain recombines TRBV5-1 with TRBJ2-1; possible D gene TRBD2, 6 bases. CDR1 and CDR2 (germline): SGHRS, YFSETQ. Trimming took off 4 bases at V and 6 bases at J, with 11 bases between the two ends. CDR3 length equals 13 residues. The DNA of the CDR3 is TGCGCCAGCAGCGCGGGACCCGGCAATGAGCAGTTCTTC. As protein: CASSAGPGNEQFF.

This chain joins TRBV4-1 and TRBJ2-1, with 9 bases aligning to TRBD1. This CDR3 region has 10 residues. CDR1 and CDR2 (germline): MGHRA, YSYEKL. The trim removed 10 bases at V and 15 bases at J, leaving 7 bases unmatched. The CDR3 nucleotides are TGCGCCACGGGACAGGGTTGGTTGTTCTTC. Its protein is CATGQGWLFF.

V gene TRBV4-2 combines with J gene TRBJ2-3, with 7 bases matching TRBD2. CDR3 length: 19 amino acids. From germline, CDR1 is LGHNA and CDR2 YNFKEQ. The ends lost 0 bases at V and 1 base at J; junction bases unmatched: 13. The CDR3 bases are TGTGCCAGCAGCCAAGATTTAGTAGCGGGCCTTTCTGGCACAGATACGCAGTATTTT. This encodes CASSQDLVAGLSGTDTQYF.

V gene TRBV18 combines with J gene TRBJ1-1; D is undetermined. Germline V lookup: CDR1 KGHSH, CDR2 LQKENI. This CDR3 has 13 amino acids. Trimming removed 3 bases at V and 1 base at J, with 6 bases between. CDR3 region: CASSPTRNTEAFF. The CDR3 region has the DNA TGTGCCAGCTCACCGACAAGGAACACTGAAGCTTTCTTT. Together with reference TRBV18 and TRBJ1-1, the CDR3 gives the full variable domain: NAGVMQNPRHLVRRRGQEARLRCSPMKGHSHVYWYRQLPEEGLKFMVYLQKENIIDESGMPKERFSAEFPKEGPSILRIQQVVRGDSAAYFCASSPTRNTEAFFGQGTRLTVV.

This chain uses TRBV5-1 with TRBJ2-5, with D perhaps TRBD2 (6 bases). V gave up 6 bases and J gave up 3 bases, with 12 bases separating them. Germline V gene lookup returns CDR1 SGHRS and CDR2 YFSETQ. The CDR3 contains 13 residues. CDR3 in amino acids: CASMRASEETQYF. CDR3 DNA: TGCGCCAGCATGAGGGCTAGCGAAGAGACCCAGTACTTC.

Here the CDR3 reads CASSNREGETQYF. The DNA of the CDR3 is TGTGCCAGTAGTAACAGGGAAGGAGAGACCCAGTACTTC. V is TRBV19 and J is TRBJ2-5, with D perhaps matching TRBD1 (6 bases). The CDR3 is made up of 13 amino acids. The V gene lost 4 bases and the J gene lost 4 bases, with 10 bases spanning the gap. CDR1 and CDR2 (germline): LNHDA, SQIVND (reference sequence).

In this sample, this clone turned up once. V and J are TRBV14 and TRBJ1-1; D gene unclear. Germline assignment: CDR1 SGHDN and CDR2 FVKESK. This CDR3 spans 11 amino acids. V shed 1 base and J shed 11 bases, with 8 bases lying between them. The CDR3 DNA sequence: TGTGCCAGCAGCCAAGGCGGGCCGGCTTTCTTT. Translation: CASSQGGPAFF.

The chain recombines TRBV5-1 with TRBJ2-5; tentative D call: TRBD1 (6 bases). Germline loops: CDR1 SGHRS, CDR2 YFSETQ. V gave up 4 bases and J gave up 5 bases, with 21 bases separating them. The CDR3 contains 16 residues. CDR3 sequence (DNA): TGCGCCAGCAGCCAGGGGACCACCCAGTCGGCGGAGACCCAGTACTTC. Encoded protein: CASSQGTTQSAETQYF.

This clone came up once. The genes are TRBV5-4 and TRBJ2-1, with D unclear. V was pared by 0 bases and J by 7 bases, with 8 bases between. Germline CDR1 and CDR2: SGHNT and YYREEE (reference sequence). The length of the CDR3 is 13 residues. This CDR3 reads CASSLAAWNEQFF. CDR3 nucleotide sequence: TGTGCCAGCAGCTTGGCAGCGTGGAATGAGCAGTTCTTC.

A note on this clone: Germline is not matched at one junction end, which may reflect a read error. J is TRBJ2-3 and V is TRBV29-1; a possible D gene is TRBD1 (5 bases). Germline CDR1 SQVTM, CDR2 ANQGSEA. This CDR3 has 11 amino acids. The DNA of the CDR3 is TGCAGCGTGGAAGACAGAGGTACGCAGTATTTT. Residues: CSVEDRGTQYF.

This chain links TRBV27 with TRBJ2-7; TRBD1 matches at 10 bases. CDR1 and CDR2 from the germline V gene are MNHEY and SMNVEV (reference sequence). The CDR3 is made up of 15 amino acids. The V gene end was trimmed by 5 bases and the J gene end by 4 bases; junction bases not matched to a gene: 8. The CDR3 is CASSRRPGQGYEQYF. Written as DNA, the CDR3 is TGTGCCAGCAGTCGTCGACCGGGACAGGGGTACGAGCAGTACTTC.

The rearrangement uses TRBV28 and TRBJ1-1; the D gene is possibly TRBD1 (5 bases). Germline CDR1 is MDHEN and CDR2 is SYDVKM. The V end was cut by 1 base, the J end by 4 bases, with 13 bases between. The CDR3 is made up of 15 amino acids. The CDR3 DNA reads as TGTGCCAGCAGTTTATATCTAGGCAGGGTCACTGAAGCTTTCTTT. Its protein product is CASSLYLGRVTEAFF.